Below are 30 T cell receptor beta chains sequenced from a single sample in a study of immune evolution from preneoplasia to lung adenocarcinoma. Some clones are missing from TCRdb's copy, which holds only in-frame ones; the method was immunoSEQ multiplex PCR. This sample has 10,000 or so clones, with roughly 85% found just once. The sequenced sample was FFPE minimally invasive lung adenocarcinoma tissue. The origin of the receptors is a person between 65 and 80 years old with lung adenocarcinoma.

The rearrangement joins TRBV4-1 to TRBJ2-7, with TRBD1 matching over 7 bases. The V and J ends lost 2 bases and 4 bases, in that order; junction bases with no gene match: 8. CDR1 is MGHRA, CDR2 YSYEKL, per germline. This CDR3 spans 15 amino acids. The CDR3 is CASSQNDNRGYEQYF. CDR3 in DNA: TGCGCCAGCAGCCAAAACGACAACAGGGGATACGAGCAGTACTTC.

The chain is built from TRBV27 and TRBJ1-2, with D possibly matching TRBD1 (5 bases). Germline V gives CDR1 MNHEY, CDR2 SMNVEV (reference sequence). The CDR3 sequence is 14 residues long. Trimming cost V 3 bases and J 4 bases, with 12 bases left between them. The CDR3 sequence is CASSFGGAFYGYTF. In nucleotides, the CDR3 is TGTGCCAGCAGTTTCGGGGGAGCGTTCTATGGCTACACCTTC.

The chain combines TRBV2 with TRBJ2-2; D call uncertain. CDR3 size: 12 residues. Trimming shortened V by 6 bases and J by 9 bases, and 11 bases separated the two germline ends. The germline V gene has CDR1 SNHLY and CDR2 FYNNEI. In DNA form, the CDR3 reads TGTGCCAGCAGCCCCGAGATACGGGAGCTGTTTTTT. Translated, it gives CASSPEIRELFF.

This clone was seen only a few times. The gene calls are TRBV9 and TRBJ1-3, with D unresolved. The CDR3 consists of 13 residues. Per germline, CDR1 SGDLS and CDR2 YYNGEE. V was clipped by 0 bases and J by 10 bases, with 11 bases between them. The DNA of the CDR3 is TGTGCCAGCAGCGTAGGCATTGGTGAGACCATATATTTT. Amino acids: CASSVGIGETIYF.

This clone was detected a few times. The rearrangement joins TRBV6-5 to TRBJ1-6, with D possibly being TRBD1 (5 bases). The ends were cut back, 1 base at V and 1 base at J, with 8 bases in the middle. The CDR3 is 16 amino acids. Germline CDR1 is MNHEY and CDR2 is SVGAGI. The chain's CDR3 is CASSYLAGSYNSPLHF. CDR3 nucleotide sequence: TGTGCCAGCAGTTACTTGGCAGGGTCCTATAATTCACCCCTCCACTTT.

This chain connects TRBV15 to TRBJ2-7; TRBD1 aligns across 7 bases. The length of the CDR3 is 12 residues. V lost 11 bases, J lost 7 bases, and 11 bases stayed unmatched. Looked up from germline, CDR1 is LNHNV and CDR2 is YYDKDF (reference sequence). CDR3 in amino acids: CASSWDSREQYF. The CDR3 DNA sequence: TGTGCCTCGTCATGGGACAGTAGAGAGCAGTACTTC.

The rearrangement links TRBV5-4 to TRBJ2-5; 13 nucleotides line up with TRBD2. Germline V gene sequence: CDR1 SGHNT, CDR2 YYREEE (reference sequence). The CDR3 covers 16 residues. V gave up 4 bases and J gave up 3 bases; unmatched junction bases: 6. CDR3 DNA sequence: TGTGCCAGCAGCCCAGGACTAGCGGGGGAAGAAGAGACCCAGTACTTC. Protein sequence: CASSPGLAGEEETQYF.

The J gene is TRBJ2-1, the V gene TRBV7-3; either TRBD1 or TRBD2 may supply D (5 bases each). The germline CDR1 and CDR2 sequences are SGHTA and FQGTGA. V was trimmed by 5 bases and J by 8 bases, leaving 16 bases between them. This CDR3 has 14 residues. The CDR3 region is CASSPYQGSDEQFF. In DNA form, the CDR3 reads TGTGCCAGCAGCCCTTACCAGGGTAGCGATGAGCAGTTCTTC.

The V call is TRBV25-1, the J call TRBJ1-4; 8 nucleotides line up with TRBD1. Germline V gives CDR1 MGHDK, CDR2 SYGVNS. The J segment lost 8 bases and the V segment lost 5 bases, leaving 7 bases of the junction unmatched. The CDR3 consists of 14 residues. The CDR3 protein is CASSNPGGAEKLFF. In nucleotides, the CDR3 is TGTGCCAGCAGTAATCCAGGGGGCGCCGAAAAACTGTTTTTT.

This chain uses TRBV6-5 with TRBJ1-2, with D uncertain. This CDR3 region has 13 residues. Germline V gene lookup returns CDR1 MNHEY and CDR2 SVGAGI. V was clipped by 4 bases and J by 4 bases, with 10 bases between them. As DNA, the CDR3 is TGTGCCAGCAGTTTCGACACCCGCTATGGCTACACCTTC. It specifies CASSFDTRYGYTF.

This clone is large (0.1 to 1%) in the sample. J is TRBJ1-1 and V is TRBV7-9, with D uncertain. Germline CDR1 reads SEHNR; CDR2 reads FQNEAQ (reference sequence). The CDR3 has 12 residues. The V and J ends lost 6 bases and 6 bases respectively, with 11 bases between them. CDR3 nucleotides: TGTGCCAGCAGTACCTTCGGCGCTGAAGCTTTCTTT. This encodes CASSTFGAEAFF.

This clone was seen just once. The chain recombines TRBV6-1 with TRBJ2-3; D gene uncertain. Germline CDR1 reads MNHNS; CDR2 reads SASEGT. CDR3 length: 15 residues. Trimming took 3 bases from V and 2 from J, leaving 12 bases between them. The CDR3 DNA is TGTGCCAGCAGTGATCCCGAGACCCACACAGATACGCAGTATTTT. As protein: CASSDPETHTDTQYF.

The chain has TRBV6-1 and TRBJ1-1; D gene ambiguous. The V end lost 2 bases, the J end lost 11 bases, and 9 bases lay between the germline ends. The CDR3 extends over 11 amino acids. Per germline, CDR1 MNHNS and CDR2 SASEGT. The CDR3 protein is CASSEKGSAFF. DNA of the CDR3: TGTGCCAGCAGTGAAAAGGGTTCGGCTTTCTTT.

V is TRBV5-1 and J is TRBJ2-1, with D uncertain. The CDR3 has 13 residues. V was shortened by 2 bases and J by 6 bases, with 9 bases between the two germline ends. Germline lookup yields CDR1 SGHRS and CDR2 YFSETQ. The CDR3 sequence is CASSFWSGNEQFF. As DNA, the CDR3 is TGCGCCAGCAGCTTTTGGTCAGGCAATGAGCAGTTCTTC.

The rearrangement uses TRBV30 and TRBJ1-1; D gene ambiguous. With 7 bases removed from V and 0 bases from J, the gap between germline ends came to 9 bases. Germline CDR1 is GTSNPN and CDR2 is SVGIG (reference sequence). The CDR3 has 12 amino acids. The CDR3 is CALDGMNTEAFF. Here the CDR3 DNA reads TGTGCCTTGGACGGTATGAACACTGAAGCTTTCTTT.

V is TRBV6-5 and J is TRBJ2-1; D is unclear. The CDR3 spans 13 residues. V was pared by 2 bases and J by 2 bases, with 4 bases between. Looked up from germline, CDR1 is MNHEY and CDR2 is SVGAGI. CDR3 region: CASSYDAYNEQFF. The DNA of the CDR3 is TGTGCCAGCAGTTACGACGCCTACAATGAGCAGTTCTTC.

This clone was observed a single time. This chain joins TRBV19 and TRBJ1-6; 10 bases match TRBD1. The trim removed 7 bases at V and 10 bases at J, leaving 7 bases unmatched. This CDR3 comprises 14 residues. From germline, CDR1 is LNHDA and CDR2 SQIVND (reference sequence). CDR3 nucleotides: TGTGCCAGTACCGACAGGGGGCGAGGATCACCCCTCCACTTT. The encoded protein is CASTDRGRGSPLHF.

This clone came up a few times. V gene TRBV11-2 combines with J gene TRBJ2-7; 9 positions match TRBD1. This CDR3 contains 15 residues. V was pared by 1 base and J by 3 bases, with 4 bases of the junction left unmatched. CDR1 and CDR2 (germline): SGHAT, FQNNGV. CDR3 amino acids: CASSLAGQGLYEQYF. DNA for the CDR3: TGTGCCAGCAGCTTAGCGGGACAGGGTCTCTACGAGCAGTACTTC.

The V call is TRBV5-6, the J call TRBJ2-5; D uncertain. The ends were cut back, 2 bases at V and 2 bases at J, with 4 bases in the middle. The CDR3 extends over 12 amino acids. CDR1 is SGHDT and CDR2 is YYEEEE in the germline V gene. CDR3 amino acids: CASSFEQETQYF. CDR3 nucleotides: TGTGCCAGCAGCTTTGAACAAGAGACCCAGTACTTC.

V and J are TRBV19 and TRBJ2-5, with unresolved D. The CDR3 has 12 residues. V was clipped by 1 base and J by 4 bases, with 4 bases between them. CDR1 and CDR2 from the germline V gene are LNHDA and SQIVND (reference sequence). The CDR3 coding sequence is TGTGCCAGTAGTATAGCGGGAGAGACCCAGTACTTC. As protein: CASSIAGETQYF.

V gene TRBV11-2 combines with J gene TRBJ2-5; tentatively, D is TRBD2 (6 bases). The CDR3 is 13 amino acids. Germline V gene sequence: CDR1 SGHAT, CDR2 FQNNGV. V lost 3 bases and J lost 3, with 8 bases in between. The CDR3 sequence: CASSFGEEETQYF. For the CDR3, the DNA is TGTGCCAGCAGCTTCGGGGAGGAAGAGACCCAGTACTTC.

This clone has just a few counts. V is TRBV11-2 and J is TRBJ1-6, with D unclear. The germline V and J ends were trimmed by 1 base and 6 bases, with 4 bases remaining between them. The CDR3 consists of 13 residues. CDR1 and CDR2 from the germline V gene are SGHAT and FQNNGV. CDR3 DNA sequence: TGTGCCAGCAGCTTAGCGAGTAATTCACCCCTCCACTTT. This encodes CASSLASNSPLHF. The variable domain in full, with the rest retrieved from reference TRBV11-2 and TRBJ1-6, is EAGVAQSPRYKIIEKRQSVAFWCNPISGHATLYWYQQILGQGPKLLIQFQNNGVVDDSQLPKDRFSAERLKGVDSTLKIQPAKLEDSAVYLCASSLASNSPLHFGNGTRLTVT.

The chain joins TRBV29-1 to TRBJ1-5; maybe TRBD1 (6 bases). Germline V gene lookup returns CDR1 SQVTM and CDR2 ANQGSEA. V was cut by 4 bases and J by 5 bases, with 15 bases left in between. The CDR3 loop spans 14 amino acids. The CDR3 loop is CSVAFAAGDQPQHF. Here the CDR3 DNA reads TGCAGCGTTGCCTTCGCGGCAGGGGATCAGCCCCAGCATTTT.

In regard to this clone: The junction departs from the called germline gene at one end, perhaps through a read error. The rearrangement uses TRBV18 and TRBJ2-3; 9 nucleotides align to TRBD1. Looked up from germline, CDR1 is KGHSH and CDR2 is LQKENI. The CDR3 has 15 residues. The CDR3 region is CANSPRQGGSDTQYF. The CDR3 DNA reads as TGTGCCAACTCACCCAGACAGGGGGGTTCAGATACGCAGTATTTT.

This sequence joins TRBV15 and TRBJ2-2, with D unclear. The V gene's germline CDR1 is LNHNV and CDR2 YYDKDF (reference sequence). The CDR3 contains 16 residues. Trimming left V 1 base short and J 5 bases short, with 14 bases between. This chain's CDR3 is CATSRGMEQRTGELFF. The DNA for the CDR3 is TGTGCCACCAGCAGAGGGATGGAACAGCGTACCGGGGAGCTGTTTTTT.

This clone was seen more than once but under ten times. The chain uses TRBV28 and TRBJ2-1; 9 nucleotides line up with TRBD2. The germline V gene has CDR1 MDHEN and CDR2 SYDVKM. Unmatched junction bases numbered 5, after V lost 3 bases and J lost 11 bases. The CDR3 totals 13 residues. This CDR3 reads CASSLDGLAKQFF. As DNA, the CDR3 is TGTGCCAGCAGTTTGGACGGACTAGCGAAGCAGTTCTTC.

The chain employs TRBV2 and TRBJ2-1; 8 bases fit TRBD1. V trimming: 7 bases; J trimming: 5 bases; junction bases outside the gene matches: 16. CDR3 length: 17 residues. Per the germline V gene, CDR1 is SNHLY and CDR2 is FYNNEI. The CDR3 DNA sequence: TGTGCCAGCACCGATGGTCCCGGGACAGGCATAAACAATGAGCAGTTCTTC. This codes for CASTDGPGTGINNEQFF.

This clone is a singleton in its sample. The chain carries TRBV29-1 and TRBJ1-1, with a possible D match to TRBD1 (5 bases). The germline CDR1 and CDR2 sequences are SQVTM and ANQGSEA. The CDR3 loop spans 12 amino acids. Trimming cost V 7 bases and J 6 bases, with 15 bases left between them. The CDR3 protein is CSARDLTPEAFF. In DNA form, the CDR3 reads TGCAGCGCCCGGGACCTGACGCCTGAAGCTTTCTTT.

This chain joins TRBV5-1 and TRBJ2-1; possible D gene TRBD2, 5 bases. This CDR3 has 15 residues. Trimming shortened V by 0 bases and J by 6 bases, and 13 bases separated the two germline ends. CDR1 SGHRS and CDR2 YFSETQ come from the germline V gene. CDR3 coding DNA: TGCGCCAGCAGCTTGGAGCGGCCGGGGTTCAATGAGCAGTTCTTC. It codes for CASSLERPGFNEQFF.

The CDR3 loop reads CSARRSYNEQFF. The CDR3, as DNA: TGCAGCGCCCGGCGGAGTTACAATGAGCAGTTCTTC. The rearrangement uses TRBV29-1 and TRBJ2-1; D unresolved. V was clipped by 7 bases and J by 4 bases, with 11 bases between them. CDR1 SQVTM and CDR2 ANQGSEA come from the germline V gene. This CDR3 comprises 12 residues.